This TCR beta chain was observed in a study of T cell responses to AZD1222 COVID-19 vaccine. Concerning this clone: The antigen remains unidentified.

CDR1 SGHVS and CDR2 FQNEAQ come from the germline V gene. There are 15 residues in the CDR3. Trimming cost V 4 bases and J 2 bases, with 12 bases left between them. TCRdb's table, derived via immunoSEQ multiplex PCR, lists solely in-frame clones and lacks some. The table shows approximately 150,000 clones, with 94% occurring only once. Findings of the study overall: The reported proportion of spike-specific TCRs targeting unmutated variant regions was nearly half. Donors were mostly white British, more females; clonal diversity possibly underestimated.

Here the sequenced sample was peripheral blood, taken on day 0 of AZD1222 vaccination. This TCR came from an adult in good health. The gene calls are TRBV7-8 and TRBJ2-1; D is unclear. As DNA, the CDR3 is TGTGCCAGCAGCTCGAGTAGGTTCACCTACAATGAGCAGTTCTTC. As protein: CASSSSRFTYNEQFF.